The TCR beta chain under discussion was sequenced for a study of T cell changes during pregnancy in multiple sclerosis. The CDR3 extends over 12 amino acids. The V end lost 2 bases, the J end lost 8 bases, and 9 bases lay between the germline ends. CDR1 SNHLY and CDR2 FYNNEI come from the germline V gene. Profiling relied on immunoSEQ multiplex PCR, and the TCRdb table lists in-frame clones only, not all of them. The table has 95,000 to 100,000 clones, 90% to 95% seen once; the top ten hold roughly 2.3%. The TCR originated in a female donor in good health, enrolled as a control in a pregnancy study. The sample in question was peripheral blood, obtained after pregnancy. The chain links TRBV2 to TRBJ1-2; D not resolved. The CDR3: CASSESGGGYTF. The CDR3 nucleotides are TGTGCCAGCAGTGAAAGTGGTGGCGGCTACACCTTC.